At least ten counts were recorded for the clone carrying this T cell receptor (beta chain). Antigen specificity is unknown. Germline V CDR1 and CDR2: DFQATT, SNEGSKA (reference sequence). V dropped 0 bases and J dropped 3 bases, with 8 bases sitting between them. This CDR3 spans 14 amino acids. The sample is drawn from a study of spatial heterogeneity in lung cancer. Study results and caveats: Tumor mutation count correlated with how many alpha and beta TCRs expanded intratumorally.

Time point of the sample: sample taken at primary tumor resection. Carried by each TCR cDNA molecule was a unique molecular identifier. MiXCR, run by TCRdb on the 5' RACE reads, gives a single entry per CDR3 protein. The data hold about 27,000 distinct CDR3 sequences, with 7.1% observed a single time. The chain links TRBV20-1 to TRBJ2-2, with D uncertain. The specimen was lung tumor tissue, collected at surgery. The TCR sequence derives from a male donor with early-stage non-small cell lung cancer. The CDR3 nucleotides read TGCAGTGCTAGAGAAGAAGCGCACACCGGGGAGCTGTTTTTT. As protein: CSAREEAHTGELFF.